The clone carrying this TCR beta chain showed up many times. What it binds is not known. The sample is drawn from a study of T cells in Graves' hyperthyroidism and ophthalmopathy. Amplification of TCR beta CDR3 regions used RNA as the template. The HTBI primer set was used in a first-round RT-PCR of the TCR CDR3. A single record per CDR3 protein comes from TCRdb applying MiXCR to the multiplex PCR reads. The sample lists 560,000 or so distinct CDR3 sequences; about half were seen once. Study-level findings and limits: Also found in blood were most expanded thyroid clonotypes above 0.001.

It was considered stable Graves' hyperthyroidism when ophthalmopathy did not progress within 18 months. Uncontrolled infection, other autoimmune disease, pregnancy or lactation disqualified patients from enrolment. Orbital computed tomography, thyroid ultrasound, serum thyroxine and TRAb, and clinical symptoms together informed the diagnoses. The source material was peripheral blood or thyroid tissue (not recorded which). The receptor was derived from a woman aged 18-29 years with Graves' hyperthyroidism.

CDR3 sequence reads: CASSGVGDEQYF. The CDR3 bases are TGTGCCAGCAGCGGGGTGGGGGACGAGCAGTACTTC. J is TRBJ2-7 and V is TRBV7-9; D tentatively fits TRBD1 or TRBD2 (5 bases each). V lost 5 bases and J lost 5, with 10 bases in between. The germline gives CDR1 SEHNR, CDR2 FQNEAQ (reference sequence). The CDR3 extends over 12 amino acids.